What follows are 2 T cell receptor beta chains derived from one specimen sequenced in a study of blood T cell repertoires in COVID-19. Produced via immunoSEQ multiplex PCR; TCRdb's table is partial and in-frame only. The table lists around 700,000 clones, over 80% of them singletons. Sequencing was performed on peripheral blood. The source is a woman aged 18-29 years with acute or convalescent COVID-19.

This clone was recorded only once. The CDR3 sequence: CASSQCRDCEQYF. CDR3 in DNA: TGTGCCAGCAGCCAGTGTCGAGACTGCGAGCAGTACTTC. The chain is built from TRBV3-1 (or the pseudogene TRBV3-2) and TRBJ2-7; D is unclear. With 3 bases removed from V and 6 bases from J, the gap between germline ends came to 12 bases. Germline V gene data show CDR1 as LGHDT and CDR2 as YNNKEL (reference sequence). This CDR3 is built from 13 residues.

J is TRBJ1-4 and V is TRBV11-2, with D hard to call. Germline CDR1 reads SGHAT; CDR2 reads FQNNGV. CDR3 size: 18 residues. Trimming cost V 2 bases and J 0 bases, with 16 bases left between them. CDR3 in DNA: TGTGCCAGCAGCTTAAGAGGGCCTTACACGTCAACTAATGAAAAACTGTTTTTT. Its protein is CASSLRGPYTSTNEKLFF.